The source of this T cell receptor beta chain is a study of blood T cells in healthy people across ages. Broader study findings: Whereas aged donors had fewer naive CD4+ cells, long-lived donors had more of them and higher diversity. Roughly linear age-related decline in beta diversity appeared, significant by age roughly 40.

As regards this clonotype: Its antigen remains unidentified.

A second PCR, run for roughly 7 to 11 cycles, used a sample-barcoded 5' primer plus a J-beta primer mix. TCRdb reanalysed the 5' RACE reads using MiXCR and keeps one entry per CDR3 protein. Here the sample spans 1,800,000 or so distinct CDR3 sequences, approximately 39% being singletons. Germline V gives CDR1 SQVTM, CDR2 ANQGSEA. This CDR3 is 14 amino acids long. With 4 bases clipped from V and 15 bases from J, the junction kept 14 bases outside the gene matches. Peripheral blood, about 10 milliliters per donor, was collected. Isolation yielded PBMCs, at least 7 million per sample, in every case. This receptor was identified in a human donor in good health. The sequenced sample was blood. This chain connects TRBV29-1 to TRBJ2-1, with 11 positions matching TRBD2. The CDR3 region is CSVGASGGPGARFF. The CDR3 region has the DNA TGCAGCGTTGGGGCTAGCGGGGGGCCCGGAGCTCGGTTCTTC.